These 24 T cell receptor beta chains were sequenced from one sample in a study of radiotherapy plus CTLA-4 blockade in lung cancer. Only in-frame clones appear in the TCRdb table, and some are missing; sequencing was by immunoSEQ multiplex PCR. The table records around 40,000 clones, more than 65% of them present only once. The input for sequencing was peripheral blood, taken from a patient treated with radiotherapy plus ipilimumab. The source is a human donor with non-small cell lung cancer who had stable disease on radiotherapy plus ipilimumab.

The CDR3 DNA is TGCGCCAGCAGCTTGGGCCGGACAGGGGGAGAGACCCAGTACTTC. Translation: CASSLGRTGGETQYF. This chain connects TRBV5-1 to TRBJ2-5, with 10 nucleotides matching TRBD1. CDR3 length: 15 residues. CDR1 is SGHRS, CDR2 YFSETQ, per germline. Trimming cost V 0 bases and J 4 bases; bases outside gene matches: 3.

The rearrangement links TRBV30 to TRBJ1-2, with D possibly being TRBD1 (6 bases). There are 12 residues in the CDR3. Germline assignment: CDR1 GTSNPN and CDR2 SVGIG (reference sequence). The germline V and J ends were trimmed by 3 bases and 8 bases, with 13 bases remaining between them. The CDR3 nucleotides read TGTGCCTGGAGCCCAACAGGGCCCGGCTACACCTTC. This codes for CAWSPTGPGYTF.

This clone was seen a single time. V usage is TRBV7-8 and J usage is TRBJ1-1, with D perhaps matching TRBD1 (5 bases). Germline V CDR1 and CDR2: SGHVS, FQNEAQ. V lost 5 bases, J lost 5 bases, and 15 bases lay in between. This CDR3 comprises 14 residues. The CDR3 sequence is CASSLMGGSTEAFF. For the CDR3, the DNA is TGTGCCAGCAGCCTGATGGGGGGTTCGACTGAAGCTTTCTTT.

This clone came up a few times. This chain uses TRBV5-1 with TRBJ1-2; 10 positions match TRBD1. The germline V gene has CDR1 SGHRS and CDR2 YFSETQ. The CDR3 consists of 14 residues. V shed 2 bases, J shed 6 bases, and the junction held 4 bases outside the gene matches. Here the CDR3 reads CASSFGTGADGYTF. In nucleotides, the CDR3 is TGCGCCAGCAGCTTCGGGACAGGGGCGGATGGCTACACCTTC.

Written as DNA, the CDR3 is TGTGCCAGCAGCTCATTTCGGGTTTCGGGTGGCCGCATGGCCCAGTACTTC. Amino acids: CASSSFRVSGGRMAQYF. The V and J genes are TRBV11-3 and TRBJ2-5; D unresolved. CDR3 length: 17 residues. The V and J ends lost 4 bases and 9 bases respectively, with 27 bases between them. Germline V gives CDR1 SGHNT, CDR2 YENEEA.

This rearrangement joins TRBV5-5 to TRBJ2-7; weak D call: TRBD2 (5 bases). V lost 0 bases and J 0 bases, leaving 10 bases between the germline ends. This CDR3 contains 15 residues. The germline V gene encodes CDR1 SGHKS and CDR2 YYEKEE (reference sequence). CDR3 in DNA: TGTGCCAGCAGCTTGGTCCCCAGCGGCTCCTACGAGCAGTACTTC. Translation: CASSLVPSGSYEQYF.

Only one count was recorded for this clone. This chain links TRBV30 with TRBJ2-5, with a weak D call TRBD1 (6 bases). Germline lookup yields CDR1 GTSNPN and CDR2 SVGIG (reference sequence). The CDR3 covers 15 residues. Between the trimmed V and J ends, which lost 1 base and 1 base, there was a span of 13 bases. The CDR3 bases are TGTGCCTGGAGTGACAGGGACGGGCGCCAAGAGACCCAGTACTTC. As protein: CAWSDRDGRQETQYF.

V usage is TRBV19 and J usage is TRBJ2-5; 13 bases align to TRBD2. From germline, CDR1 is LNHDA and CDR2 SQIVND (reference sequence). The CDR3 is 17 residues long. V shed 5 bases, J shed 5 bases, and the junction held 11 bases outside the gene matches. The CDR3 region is CASSSGTSGVARETQYF. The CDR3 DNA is TGTGCCAGTAGTTCCGGGACTAGCGGGGTTGCGCGGGAGACCCAGTACTTC.

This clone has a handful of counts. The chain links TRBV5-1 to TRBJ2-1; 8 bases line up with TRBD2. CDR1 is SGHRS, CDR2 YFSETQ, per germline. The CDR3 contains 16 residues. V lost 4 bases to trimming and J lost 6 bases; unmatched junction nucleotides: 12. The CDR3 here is CASSRGTGLGANEQFF. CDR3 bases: TGCGCCAGCAGCCGCGGGACGGGACTAGGGGCCAATGAGCAGTTCTTC.

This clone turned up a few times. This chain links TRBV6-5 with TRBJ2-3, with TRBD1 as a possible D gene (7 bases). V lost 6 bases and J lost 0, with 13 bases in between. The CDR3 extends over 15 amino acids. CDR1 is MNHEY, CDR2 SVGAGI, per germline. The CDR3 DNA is TGTGCCAGCAGGCGGGACAGAACTAGCACAGATACGCAGTATTTT. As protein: CASRRDRTSTDTQYF.

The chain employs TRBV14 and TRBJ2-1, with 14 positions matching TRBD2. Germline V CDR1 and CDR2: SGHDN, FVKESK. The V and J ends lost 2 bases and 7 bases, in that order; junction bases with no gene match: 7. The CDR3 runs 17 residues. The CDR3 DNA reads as TGTGCCAGCAGCCAAAGACTGGGACTAGCGGGGGTGAATGAGCAGTTCTTC. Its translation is CASSQRLGLAGVNEQFF.

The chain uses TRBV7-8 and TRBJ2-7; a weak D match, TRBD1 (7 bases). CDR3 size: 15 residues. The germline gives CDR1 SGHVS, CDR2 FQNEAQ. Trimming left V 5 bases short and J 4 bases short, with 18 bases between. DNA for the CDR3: TGTGCCAGCAGCCGCCAGGGGGGACAGACTTACGAGCAGTACTTC. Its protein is CASSRQGGQTYEQYF.

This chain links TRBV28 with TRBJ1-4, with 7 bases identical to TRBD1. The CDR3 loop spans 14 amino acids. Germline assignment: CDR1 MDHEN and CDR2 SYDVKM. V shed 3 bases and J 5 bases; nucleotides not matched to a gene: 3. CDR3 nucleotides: TGTGCCAGCAGTTTCCAGACAGGGAATGAAAAACTGTTTTTT. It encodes CASSFQTGNEKLFF.

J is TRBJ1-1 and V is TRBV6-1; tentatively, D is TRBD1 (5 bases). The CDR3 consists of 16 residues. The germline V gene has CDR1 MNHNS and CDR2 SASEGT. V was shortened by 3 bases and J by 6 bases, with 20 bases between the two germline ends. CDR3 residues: CASSDLWIGTISEAFF. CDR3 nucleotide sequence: TGTGCCAGCAGTGATTTGTGGATCGGGACTATTTCTGAAGCTTTCTTT.

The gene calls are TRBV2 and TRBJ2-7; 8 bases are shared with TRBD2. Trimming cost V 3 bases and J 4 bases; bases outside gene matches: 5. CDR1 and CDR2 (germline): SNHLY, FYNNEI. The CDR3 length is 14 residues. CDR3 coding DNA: TGTGCCAGCAGTGATTGGCTAGCGGGTTACGAGCAGTACTTC. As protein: CASSDWLAGYEQYF.

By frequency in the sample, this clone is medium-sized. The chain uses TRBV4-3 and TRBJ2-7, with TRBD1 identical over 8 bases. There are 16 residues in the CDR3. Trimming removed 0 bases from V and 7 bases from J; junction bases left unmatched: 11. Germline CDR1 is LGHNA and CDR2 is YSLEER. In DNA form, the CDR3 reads TGCGCCAGCAGCCAAGATTTGTCGACAGGGGTAGAGGAGCAGTACTTC. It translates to CASSQDLSTGVEEQYF.

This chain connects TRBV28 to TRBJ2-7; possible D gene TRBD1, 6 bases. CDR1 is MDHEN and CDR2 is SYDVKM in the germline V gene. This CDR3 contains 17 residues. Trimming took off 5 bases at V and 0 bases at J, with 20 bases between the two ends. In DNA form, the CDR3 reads TGTGCCAGCAGTCGCAACACCTTGGGACAAAGCTCCTACGAGCAGTACTTC. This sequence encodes CASSRNTLGQSSYEQYF. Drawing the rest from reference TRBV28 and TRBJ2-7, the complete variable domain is DVKVTQSSRYLVKRTGEKVFLECVQDMDHENMFWYRQDPGLGLRLIYFSYDVKMKEKGDIPEGYSVSREKKERFSLILESASTNQTSMYLCASSRNTLGQSSYEQYFGPGTRLTVT.

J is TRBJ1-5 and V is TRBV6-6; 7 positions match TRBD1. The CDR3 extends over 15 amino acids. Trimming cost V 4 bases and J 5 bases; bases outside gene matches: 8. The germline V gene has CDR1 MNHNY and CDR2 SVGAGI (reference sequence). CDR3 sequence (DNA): TGTGCCAGCAGTTCTTTCGACAGGGTGGATCAGCCCCAGCATTTT. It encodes CASSSFDRVDQPQHF.

In DNA, the CDR3 is TGCGCCAGCAGCTTGGAAGGGACAGGGGTACACGAGCAGTACTTC. It codes for CASSLEGTGVHEQYF. The V call is TRBV5-1, the J call TRBJ2-7; TRBD1 matches at 10 bases. The trim removed 0 bases at V and 5 bases at J, leaving 5 bases unmatched. Germline V lookup: CDR1 SGHRS, CDR2 YFSETQ. The CDR3 is 15 amino acids.

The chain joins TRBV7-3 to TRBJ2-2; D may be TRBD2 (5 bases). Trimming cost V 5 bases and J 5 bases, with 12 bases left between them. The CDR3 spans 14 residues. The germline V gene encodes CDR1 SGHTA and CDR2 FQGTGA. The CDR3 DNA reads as TGTGCCAGCAGCCGGGCCCGGGAAACCGGGGAGCTGTTTTTT. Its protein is CASSRARETGELFF.

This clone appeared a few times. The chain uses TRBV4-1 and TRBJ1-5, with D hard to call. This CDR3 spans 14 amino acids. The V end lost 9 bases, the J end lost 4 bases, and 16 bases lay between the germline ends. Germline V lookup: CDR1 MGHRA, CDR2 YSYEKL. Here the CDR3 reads CASSLTITNQPQHF. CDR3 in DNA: TGCGCCAGTTCCCTCACGATTACAAATCAGCCCCAGCATTTT.

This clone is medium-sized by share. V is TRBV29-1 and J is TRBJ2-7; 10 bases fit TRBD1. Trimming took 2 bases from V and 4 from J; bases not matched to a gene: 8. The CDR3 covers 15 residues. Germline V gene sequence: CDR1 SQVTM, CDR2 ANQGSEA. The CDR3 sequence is CSVEHPDRGEYEQYF. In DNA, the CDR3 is TGCAGCGTTGAACACCCGGACAGGGGGGAATACGAGCAGTACTTC.

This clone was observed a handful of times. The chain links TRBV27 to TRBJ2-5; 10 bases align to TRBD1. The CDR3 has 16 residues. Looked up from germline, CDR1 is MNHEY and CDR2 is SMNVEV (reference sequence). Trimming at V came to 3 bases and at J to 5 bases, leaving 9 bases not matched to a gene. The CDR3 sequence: CASSLFGTGVGETQYF. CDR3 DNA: TGTGCCAGCAGTTTGTTTGGGACAGGGGTTGGTGAGACCCAGTACTTC.

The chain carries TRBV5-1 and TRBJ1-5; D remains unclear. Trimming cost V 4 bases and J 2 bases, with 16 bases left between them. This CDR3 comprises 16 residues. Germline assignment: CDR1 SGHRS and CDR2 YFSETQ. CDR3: CASSPTGSRGNQPQHF. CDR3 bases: TGCGCCAGCAGCCCGACGGGATCCCGGGGCAATCAGCCCCAGCATTTT.